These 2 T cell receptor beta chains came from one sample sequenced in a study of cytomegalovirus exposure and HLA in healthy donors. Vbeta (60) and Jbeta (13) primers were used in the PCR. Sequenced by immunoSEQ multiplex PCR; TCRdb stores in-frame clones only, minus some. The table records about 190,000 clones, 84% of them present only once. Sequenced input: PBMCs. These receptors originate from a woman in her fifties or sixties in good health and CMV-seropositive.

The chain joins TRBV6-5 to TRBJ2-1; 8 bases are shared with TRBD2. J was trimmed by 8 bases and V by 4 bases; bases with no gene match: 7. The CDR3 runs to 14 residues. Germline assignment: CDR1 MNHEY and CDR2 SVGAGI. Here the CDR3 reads CASSSPGLVYEQFF. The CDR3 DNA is TGTGCCAGCAGTTCACCGGGACTAGTATATGAGCAGTTCTTC.

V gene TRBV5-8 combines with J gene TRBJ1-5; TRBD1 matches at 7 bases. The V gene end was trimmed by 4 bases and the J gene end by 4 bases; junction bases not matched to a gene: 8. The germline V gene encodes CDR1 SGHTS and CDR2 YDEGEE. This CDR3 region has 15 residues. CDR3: CASSRDRARNQPQHF. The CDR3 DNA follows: TGTGCCAGCAGCCGTGACAGGGCGCGGAATCAGCCCCAGCATTTT.